This T cell receptor (beta chain) was observed in a study of memory CD4+ T cells and cytomegalovirus serostatus. Sequenced by immunoSEQ multiplex PCR; TCRdb stores in-frame clones only, minus some. This repertoire shows around 50,000 clones, about 78% found once; its top ten account for 0.65% to 0.7%. Looked up from germline, CDR1 is SGHNT and CDR2 is YYREEE (reference sequence). After removal of 4 bases from V and 8 bases from J, the junction contained 10 bases not matched to a gene. The CDR3 runs 15 residues. The sort gate was single viable CD3+CD4+CD8-CD45RO+ cells for memory CD4+ T cells. Of note for this clone: Its antigen is unknown.

Regarding the study as a whole: Suggested: most of the CMV-linked TCR signature lies in CD4+ memory cells.

Input material: memory CD4+ T cells from blood. The sequence derives from an adult in good health and CMV-seronegative. V gene TRBV5-4 combines with J gene TRBJ1-4; 8 bases align to TRBD1. For the CDR3, the DNA is TGTGCCAGCAGCGGAGGGACAGGCCCTGGAGAAAAACTGTTTTTT. Its protein is CASSGGTGPGEKLFF.